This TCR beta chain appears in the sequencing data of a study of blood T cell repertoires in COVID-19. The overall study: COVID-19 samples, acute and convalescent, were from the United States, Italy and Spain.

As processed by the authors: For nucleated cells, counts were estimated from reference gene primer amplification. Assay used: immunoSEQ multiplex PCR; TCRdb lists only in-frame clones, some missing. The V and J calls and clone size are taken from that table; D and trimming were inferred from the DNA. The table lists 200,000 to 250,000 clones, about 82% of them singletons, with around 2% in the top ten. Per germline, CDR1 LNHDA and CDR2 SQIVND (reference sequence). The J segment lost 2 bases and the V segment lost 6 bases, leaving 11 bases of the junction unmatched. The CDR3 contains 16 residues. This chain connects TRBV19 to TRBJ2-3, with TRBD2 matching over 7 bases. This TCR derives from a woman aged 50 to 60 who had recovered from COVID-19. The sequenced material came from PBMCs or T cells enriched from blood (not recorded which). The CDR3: CASSLTSAGFTDTQYF. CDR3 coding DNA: TGTGCCAGTAGCCTTACTAGCGCGGGGTTCACAGATACGCAGTATTTT.